This T cell receptor beta chain was captured in a study of T cell responses to AZD1222 COVID-19 vaccine. On the study more broadly: Second doses were pooled across both intervals (about 4 or about 12 weeks). Study-wide findings and caveats: Donors were largely white British and mainly female; clonal diversity was possibly underestimated. No day 14 peak samples; only post-peak repertoires were characterized.

CDR3 length equals 14 residues. Per germline, CDR1 LNHDA and CDR2 SQIVND (reference sequence). V was shortened by 11 bases and J by 5 bases, with 22 bases between the two germline ends. Sequenced by immunoSEQ multiplex PCR; TCRdb stores in-frame clones only, minus some. This table has 100,000 or so clones, more than 75% appearing once. Regarding this clone: Its antigen remains unidentified.

This specimen consisted of peripheral blood, obtained on day 0 of AZD1222 vaccination. The rearrangement joins TRBV19 to TRBJ2-7; a weak D match, TRBD2 (7 bases). The sequence was collected from an adult in good health. The CDR3 DNA sequence: TGTGCCGGGGGGGCCCGGGGGGTCCTACACGAGCAGTACTTC. Translation: CAGGARGVLHEQYF.